This passage covers 21 T cell receptor beta chains from one sample sequenced in a study of shared clonotypes between healthy human individuals. Clones were sequenced by immunoSEQ multiplex PCR, and TCRdb holds only the in-frame ones, with some missing. The data hold 90,000 to 130,000 clones, with 68% observed a single time. Source material: memory CD8+ T cells sorted from blood. Subset of the sample: CD45RO+ cells pooled with CCR7-negative TemRA cells. These TCRs come from a woman aged 25 to 39 in good health.

The rearrangement joins TRBV27 to TRBJ2-7; a possible D gene is TRBD2 (5 bases). Between the trimmed V and J ends, which lost 4 bases and 4 bases, there was a span of 17 bases. There are 15 residues in the CDR3. Germline V lookup: CDR1 MNHEY, CDR2 SMNVEV (reference sequence). CDR3 sequence reads: CASSWKSGADYEQYF. CDR3 in DNA: TGTGCCAGCAGTTGGAAGAGCGGAGCAGATTACGAGCAGTACTTC.

This clone was observed a handful of times. The chain joins TRBV9 to TRBJ2-2; 9 bases are a match to TRBD2. V shed 0 bases, J shed 4 bases, and the junction held 4 bases outside the gene matches. Germline CDR1 reads SGDLS; CDR2 reads YYNGEE. The CDR3 totals 16 residues. The DNA of the CDR3 is TGTGCCAGCAGCGTAGTTGGTAGCGGGGGCACCGGGGAGCTGTTTTTT. Protein sequence: CASSVVGSGGTGELFF.

The rearrangement uses TRBV13 and TRBJ2-1; D is uncertain. V was trimmed by 5 bases and J by 3 bases, leaving 14 bases between them. The CDR3 covers 15 residues. Per the germline V gene, CDR1 is PRHDT and CDR2 is FYEKMQ (reference sequence). The CDR3 coding sequence is TGTGCCAGCAGCGATTCCCAAGGATTCTACAATGAGCAGTTCTTC. Translated: CASSDSQGFYNEQFF.

This clone has just one count. V and J are TRBV7-2 and TRBJ2-1; the match to TRBD1 covers 7 bases. From germline, CDR1 is SGHTA and CDR2 FQGNSA. The length of the CDR3 is 15 residues. J was trimmed by 8 bases and V by 2 bases; bases with no gene match: 9. DNA of the CDR3: TGTGCCAGCAGCTTAAGTGACAGGGAAGTGTATGAGCAGTTCTTC. Protein: CASSLSDREVYEQFF.

This clone was recorded once. The chain employs TRBV18 and TRBJ1-4; 7 nucleotides line up with TRBD1. The CDR3 runs 14 residues. Germline CDR1 is KGHSH and CDR2 is LQKENI. With 3 bases clipped from V and 3 bases from J, the junction kept 1 base outside the gene matches. CDR3 in DNA: TGTGCCAGCTCACCCGACAGGGCTAATGAAAAACTGTTTTTT. Encoded protein: CASSPDRANEKLFF.

This clone was found a few times. V is TRBV7-3 and J is TRBJ2-2; D gene unclear. This CDR3 comprises 13 residues. CDR1 is SGHTA and CDR2 is FQGTGA in the germline V gene. V lost 3 bases, J lost 4 bases, and 6 bases lay in between. This CDR3 is CASSFSSTGELFF. For the CDR3, the DNA is TGTGCCAGCAGCTTCTCGAGCACCGGGGAGCTGTTTTTT.

The chain employs TRBV18 and TRBJ2-5; TRBD1 matches 8 bases. Trimming took 1 base from V and 4 from J; bases not matched to a gene: 11. Germline V gene data show CDR1 as KGHSH and CDR2 as LQKENI. CDR3 length: 17 residues. CDR3 nucleotides: TGTGCCAGCTCACCACGGGCGGGACAGGAGTTAGGAGAGACCCAGTACTTC. Its protein product is CASSPRAGQELGETQYF.

This chain links TRBV7-8 with TRBJ1-5; D is undetermined. The CDR3 is made up of 15 amino acids. The V end was cut by 1 base, the J end by 5 bases, with 12 bases between. Germline CDR1 SGHVS, CDR2 FQNEAQ. Written as DNA, the CDR3 is TGTGCCAGCAGCTTAGACGGCAGGTGGTATCAGCCCCAGCATTTT. Encoded protein: CASSLDGRWYQPQHF.

The CDR3 DNA reads as TGTGCCAGCAGCTTAGAGACAGGGAGGGTTAATCAGCCCCAGCATTTT. It encodes CASSLETGRVNQPQHF. V gene TRBV11-3 combines with J gene TRBJ1-5, with 7 bases matching TRBD1. Per the germline V gene, CDR1 is SGHNT and CDR2 is YENEEA. J lost 4 bases, V lost 0 bases, and 6 bases had no gene match. The length of the CDR3 is 16 residues.

This chain connects TRBV11-2 to TRBJ2-1; no clear D. CDR3 length: 14 amino acids. CDR1 and CDR2 (germline): SGHAT, FQNNGV. V dropped 1 base and J dropped 0 bases, with 4 bases sitting between them. CDR3: CASSLVLSYNEQFF. For the CDR3, the DNA is TGTGCCAGCAGCTTAGTCCTCTCCTACAATGAGCAGTTCTTC. Drawing the rest from reference TRBV11-2 and TRBJ2-1, the complete variable domain is EAGVAQSPRYKIIEKRQSVAFWCNPISGHATLYWYQQILGQGPKLLIQFQNNGVVDDSQLPKDRFSAERLKGVDSTLKIQPAKLEDSAVYLCASSLVLSYNEQFFGPGTRLTVL.

Notes on this clone: Relative to the germline gene, one junction end is altered; a read error may explain this. The rearrangement links TRBV6-5 to TRBJ2-7, with D possibly being TRBD2 (5 bases). The CDR3 is made up of 13 amino acids. The germline V gene has CDR1 MNHEY and CDR2 SVGAGI. The CDR3 protein is CASSYSLLTKEDF. CDR3 in DNA: TGTGCCAGCAGTTACTCTCTTCTAACCAAGGAGGACTTC.

The chain uses TRBV6-1 and TRBJ2-2; 8 bases align to TRBD1. The V gene's germline CDR1 is MNHNS and CDR2 SASEGT. Trimming took 2 bases from V and 7 from J; bases not matched to a gene: 6. The CDR3 extends over 15 amino acids. The CDR3 DNA follows: TGTGCCAGCAGTGAAAAGACAGGGGAAAGCGGGGAGCTGTTTTTT. This encodes CASSEKTGESGELFF.

The chain couples TRBV27 to TRBJ2-5, with TRBD1 as a possible D gene (5 bases). Germline loops: CDR1 MNHEY, CDR2 SMNVEV (reference sequence). V lost 7 bases and J lost 5, with 17 bases in between. The CDR3 loop spans 14 amino acids. The CDR3 DNA reads as TGTGCCAGCACTCACACAGGCTCGGAGGAGACCCAGTACTTC. The encoded protein is CASTHTGSEETQYF.

This clone appeared a few times. V usage is TRBV28 and J usage is TRBJ2-7; TRBD2 matches at 9 bases. CDR1 and CDR2 (germline): MDHEN, SYDVKM. The ends lost 3 bases at V and 2 bases at J; junction bases unmatched: 8. The CDR3 has 16 amino acids. CDR3 bases: TGTGCCAGCAGTTTGTCGAGCGGGAGGTCCCCCTACGAGCAGTACTTC. This encodes CASSLSSGRSPYEQYF.

The gene calls are TRBV28 and TRBJ2-6; tentative D call: TRBD1 (6 bases). V was pared by 5 bases and J by 3 bases, with 11 bases between. The CDR3 is 15 amino acids. From germline, CDR1 is MDHEN and CDR2 SYDVKM. The CDR3 nucleotides are TGTGCCAGCAGTCTCAGGGGTTTTGGGGCCAACGTCCTGACTTTC. As protein: CASSLRGFGANVLTF.

This sequence joins TRBV11-2 and TRBJ2-7; D unclear. This CDR3 is 17 amino acids long. CDR1 and CDR2 from the germline V gene are SGHAT and FQNNGV. V lost 4 bases, J lost 0 bases, and 19 bases lay in between. This CDR3 is CASSSPPPLESSYEQYF. CDR3 coding DNA: TGTGCCAGCAGCTCCCCCCCTCCGCTAGAGAGCTCCTACGAGCAGTACTTC.

This clone has a handful of counts. This rearrangement joins TRBV5-4 to TRBJ2-7, with a tentative D call TRBD2 (5 bases). Trimming removed 1 base at V and 3 bases at J, with 11 bases between. Per germline, CDR1 SGHNT and CDR2 YYREEE (reference sequence). The CDR3 contains 14 residues. The CDR3 loop reads CASSLSGSYYEQYF. For the CDR3, the DNA is TGTGCCAGCAGCTTGTCGGGGAGTTACTACGAGCAGTACTTC.

For the CDR3, the DNA is TGTGCCAGCAGCTTACTAGGGAGTCTCGTTACCGGGGAGCTGTTTTTT. Its protein product is CASSLLGSLVTGELFF. This chain connects TRBV7-2 to TRBJ2-2; the D gene is possibly TRBD2 (5 bases). Germline lookup yields CDR1 SGHTA and CDR2 FQGNSA. The CDR3 runs 16 residues. Trimming left V 2 bases short and J 5 bases short, with 15 bases between.

The chain links TRBV20-1 to TRBJ2-1; D is unclear. This CDR3 has 9 amino acids. Germline CDR1 and CDR2: DFQATT and SNEGSKA (reference sequence). Trimming took 6 bases from V and 9 from J, leaving 6 bases between them. CDR3 region: CSAHREQFF. The CDR3 nucleotides are TGCAGTGCCCATCGTGAGCAGTTCTTC.

As to this clone: A read error may produce the germline difference seen at one junction end. The chain couples TRBV15 to TRBJ2-6; D remains ambiguous. Germline assignment: CDR1 LNHNV and CDR2 YYDKDF (reference sequence). This CDR3 has 15 amino acids. CDR3 DNA: TGTGCCACCAGCGGAGATTTGGATGGGGCCAACGTCCTGACTTTC. Its translation: CATSGDLDGANVLTF.

The chain couples TRBV28 to TRBJ1-2; D might be TRBD1 (6 bases). V lost 2 bases, J lost 4 bases, and 8 bases lay in between. This CDR3 has 13 residues. The germline V gene has CDR1 MDHEN and CDR2 SYDVKM. This CDR3 reads CASSLKDSYGYTF. For the CDR3, the DNA is TGTGCCAGCAGTTTAAAGGACAGCTATGGCTACACCTTC.